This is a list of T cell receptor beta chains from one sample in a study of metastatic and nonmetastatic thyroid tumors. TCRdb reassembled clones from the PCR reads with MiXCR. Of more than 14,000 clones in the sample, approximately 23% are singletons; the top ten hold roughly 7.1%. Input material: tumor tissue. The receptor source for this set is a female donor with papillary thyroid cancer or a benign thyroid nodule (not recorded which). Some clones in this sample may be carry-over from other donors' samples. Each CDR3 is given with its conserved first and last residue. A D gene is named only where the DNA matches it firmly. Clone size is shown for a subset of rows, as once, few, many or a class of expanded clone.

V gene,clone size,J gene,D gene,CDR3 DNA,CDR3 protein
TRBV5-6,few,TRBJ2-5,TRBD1,TGTGCCAGCCTACAGGGGGCGGCGGAGACCCAGTACTTC,CASLQGAAETQYF
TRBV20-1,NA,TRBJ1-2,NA,TGCAGCGCCAGACGGGCAATCGACGATGGCTACACCTTC,CSARRAIDDGYTF
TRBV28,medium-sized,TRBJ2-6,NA,TGTGCCAGCAGTGAGGGGGCTGGGGCCAACGTCCTGACTTTC,CASSEGAGANVLTF
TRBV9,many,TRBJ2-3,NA,TGTGCCAGCAGCGTAGACCAGCGGTACACAGATACGCAGTATTTT,CASSVDQRYTDTQYF
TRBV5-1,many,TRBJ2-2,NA,TGCGCCAGCAGCTTGAAGAGTGGGGAGCTGTTTTTT,CASSLKSGELFF
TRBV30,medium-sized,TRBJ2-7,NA,TGTGCCTGGAGTGTACTGGTCAGTACGGCCGAGCAGTACTTC,CAWSVLVSTAEQYF
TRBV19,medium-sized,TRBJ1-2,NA,TGTGCCAGTAGTATCAGGGAACAAGGCTACACCTTC,CASSIREQGYTF
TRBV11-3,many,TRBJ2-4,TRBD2,TGTGCCAGCAGCCACCGCTGGGGACTAGCGGACTTAGCCAAAAACATTCAGTACTTC,CASSHRWGLADLAKNIQYF
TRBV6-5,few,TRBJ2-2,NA,TGTGCCAGCAGTTATCAGGGGAGTAACACCGGGGAGCTGTTTTTT,CASSYQGSNTGELFF
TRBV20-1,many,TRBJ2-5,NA,TGCAGTGCCGACAAGGTCGATCAAGAGACCCAGTACTTC,CSADKVDQETQYF
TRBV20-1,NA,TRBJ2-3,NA,TGCAGTGCCATGCGCCACGGCACAGATACGCAGTATTTT,CSAMRHGTDTQYF
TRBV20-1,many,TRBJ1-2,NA,TGCAGTGCCCGAGACAGCCCTTATGGCTACACCTTC,CSARDSPYGYTF
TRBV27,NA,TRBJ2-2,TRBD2,TGTGCCAGAAGACCCCCGGGGGGGAGGAATACCGGGGAGCTGTTTTTT,CARRPPGGRNTGELFF
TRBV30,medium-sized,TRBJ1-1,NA,TGTGCCTGGAGAGGCGACAGCCAGAACACTGAAGCTTTCTTT,CAWRGDSQNTEAFF
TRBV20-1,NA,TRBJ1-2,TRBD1,TGCAGTGCTCCTTCCGGGGACAGGGTGACGGATGGCTACACCTTC,CSAPSGDRVTDGYTF
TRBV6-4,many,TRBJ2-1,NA,TGTGCCAGCAGTGACCGGGTTGGGGGCAATGAGCAGTTCTTC,CASSDRVGGNEQFF
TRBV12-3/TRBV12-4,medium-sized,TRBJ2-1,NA,TGTGCCAGCAGTCAAAACCGTTGGAATGAGCAGTTCTTC,CASSQNRWNEQFF
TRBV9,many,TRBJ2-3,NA,TGTGCCAGCAGCCCCCATGAGCAAACGCAGTATTTT,CASSPHEQTQYF
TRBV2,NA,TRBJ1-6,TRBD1,TGTGCCAGCAGTGAACAGGGGGCTTATTCACCCCTCCACTTT,CASSEQGAYSPLHF
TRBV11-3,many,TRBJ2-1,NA,TGTGCCAGCAGCTTAGGGAGCGTCGGGGGCTACAATGAGCAGTTCTTC,CASSLGSVGGYNEQFF
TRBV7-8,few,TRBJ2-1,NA,TGTGCCAGCAGCGAGGTGGTGAGGGGGCAGTTCTTC,CASSEVVRGQFF
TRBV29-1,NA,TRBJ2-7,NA,TGCATCGTTACCTACCCGCCACGAGAGCAGTACTTC,CIVTYPPREQYF
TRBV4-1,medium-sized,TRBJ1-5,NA,TGCGCCAGCAGCCAAGAAATCCCAGCTAACAATCAGCCCCAGCATTTT,CASSQEIPANNQPQHF
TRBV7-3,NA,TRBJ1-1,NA,TGTGTCAGCAGCTTAACCGCCGGGACTACTGAAGCTTCCTTT,CVSSLTAGTTEASF
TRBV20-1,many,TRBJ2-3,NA,TGCAGTTCATCATTGGCGGGATACACAGATACGCAGTATTTT,CSSSLAGYTDTQYF
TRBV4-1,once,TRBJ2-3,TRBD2,TGCGCCAGCAGCCGCACGCTAGCGGCCCTCACAGATACGCAGTATTTT,CASSRTLAALTDTQYF
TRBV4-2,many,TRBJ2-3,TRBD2,TGTGCCAGCACCAGCGGACTAGCGGGAGGGGGCACAGATACGCAGTATTTT,CASTSGLAGGGTDTQYF
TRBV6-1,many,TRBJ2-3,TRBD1,TGTGCCAGCAGTGCCTACAGGGGGCAGGATACGCAGTATTTT,CASSAYRGQDTQYF
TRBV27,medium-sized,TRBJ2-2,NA,TGTGCCAGCAGTTTAAAACCCGGACGCCGGGCCACCGGGGAGCTGTTTTTT,CASSLKPGRRATGELFF
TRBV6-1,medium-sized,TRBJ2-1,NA,TGTGCCAGCAGTGAAGCGCGGCGGGAGCAGTTCTTC,CASSEARREQFF
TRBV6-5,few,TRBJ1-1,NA,TGTGCCAGCAGTTACAACCCGAACACTGAAGCTTTCTTT,CASSYNPNTEAFF
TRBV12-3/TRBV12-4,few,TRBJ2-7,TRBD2,TGTGCCAGCAGTTTTGGCGGGAGGGGGTACGAGCAGTACTTC,CASSFGGRGYEQYF
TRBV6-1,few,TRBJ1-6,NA,TGTGCCAGCAGTGAGCGTATCACGGGATCACCCCTCCACTTT,CASSERITGSPLHF
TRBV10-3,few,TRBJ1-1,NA,TGTGCCAGCAGTCTCCGGGACGGGGTCTTTAGGGAAGCTTTCTTT,CASSLRDGVFREAFF
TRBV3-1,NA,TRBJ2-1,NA,TGTGCCAGCAGCCGGGACCGAGGAGGACAGTTCTTC,CASSRDRGGQFF
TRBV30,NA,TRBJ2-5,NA,TGTGCCTGGAGTGCGGTCCAAGAGACCCAGTACTTC,CAWSAVQETQYF
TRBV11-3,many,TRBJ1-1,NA,TGTGCCAGCAGCTTAGGTGGGAGTTTGAACACTGAAGCTTTCTTT,CASSLGGSLNTEAFF
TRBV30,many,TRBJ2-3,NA,TGTGCCTGGAGTGTATTGGACCACCAGGGAACGCAGTATTTT,CAWSVLDHQGTQYF
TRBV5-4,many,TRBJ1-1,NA,TGTGCCAGCAGCAGGGACGGCAACACTGAAGCTTTCTTT,CASSRDGNTEAFF
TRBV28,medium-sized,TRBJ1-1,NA,TGTGCCAGCAGTTTAAGGGACGGGGGACTGAACACTGAAGCTTTCTTT,CASSLRDGGLNTEAFF
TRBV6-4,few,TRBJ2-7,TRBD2,TGTGTCAGCAGTGCTAGCGGGATCTCGGAGCAGTACTTC,CVSSASGISEQYF
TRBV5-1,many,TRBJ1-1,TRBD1,TGCGCCAGCAGCTTACAGGGGCCTGACACTGAAGCTTTCTTT,CASSLQGPDTEAFF
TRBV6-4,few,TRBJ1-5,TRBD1,TGTGCCAGCAGTGACGGGGACAGCCAGCCCCAGCATTTT,CASSDGDSQPQHF
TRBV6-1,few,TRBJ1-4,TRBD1,TGTGCCAGCAGTACCTACAGGGGAATGGAAAAACTGTTTTTT,CASSTYRGMEKLFF
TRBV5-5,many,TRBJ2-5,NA,TGTGCCAGCAGCACCGACCCGCATGGGTTGGAGACCCAGTACTTC,CASSTDPHGLETQYF
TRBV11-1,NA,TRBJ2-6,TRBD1,TGTGCCAGCAGCTCTGACAGGGTGCGAATGTTTTACGCTGGGGCCAACGTCCTGACTTTC,CASSSDRVRMFYAGANVLTF
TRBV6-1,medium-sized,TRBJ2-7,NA,TGTGCCAGCAGTCTGAAGGATTCGGGATACGAGCAGTACTTC,CASSLKDSGYEQYF
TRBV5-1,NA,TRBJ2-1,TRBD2,TGCGCCAGCACCGGGGGGGCTAGCGGGAGTTTTTCCTACAATGAGCAGTTCTTC,CASTGGASGSFSYNEQFF
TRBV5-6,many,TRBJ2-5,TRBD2,TGTGCCAGCAGCTTGAGGCTGCGGGGGGCGGGAGAGACCCAGTACTTC,CASSLRLRGAGETQYF
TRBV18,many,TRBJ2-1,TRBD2,TGTGCCAGCTCACCGCAAAGTAGGACTAGCGGGATACTCTACAATGAGCAGTTCTTC,CASSPQSRTSGILYNEQFF
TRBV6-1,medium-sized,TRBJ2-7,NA,TGTGCCAGCAGTGGACAGCCCCGAGGTGGCGAGCAGTACTTC,CASSGQPRGGEQYF
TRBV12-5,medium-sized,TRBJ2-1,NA,TGTGCTAGTGGTTTGTACAATGAGCAGTTCTTC,CASGLYNEQFF
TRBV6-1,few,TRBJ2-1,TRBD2,TGTGCCAGCAGTCCGGTACTATCGGGAGGAAATGAGCAGTTCTTC,CASSPVLSGGNEQFF
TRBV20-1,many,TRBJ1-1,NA,TGCAGCGCCACCCCCCCGCGAGGGGGGAACACTGAAGCTTTCTTT,CSATPPRGGNTEAFF
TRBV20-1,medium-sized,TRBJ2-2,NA,TGCAGTGCTTCTCGGGCCTCCCCAAACACCGGGGAGCTGTTTTTT,CSASRASPNTGELFF
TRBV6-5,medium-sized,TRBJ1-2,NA,TGTGCCAGCAGTTACGGCAGCCTGAGTGGCTACACCTTC,CASSYGSLSGYTF
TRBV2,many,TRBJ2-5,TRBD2,TGTGCCAGCAGCACTAGCGGGAGAGAGACCCAGTACTTC,CASSTSGRETQYF
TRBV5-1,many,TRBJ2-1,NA,TGCGCCAGCAGCTTGGGGGGGGCCATTTACAATGAGCAGTTCTTC,CASSLGGAIYNEQFF